The rows below give T cell receptor beta chains drawn from one sample of a study of cytomegalovirus exposure and HLA in healthy donors. Some clones are missing from TCRdb's copy, which holds only in-frame ones; the method was immunoSEQ multiplex PCR. This table holds 150,000 to 200,000 clones, roughly 86% found once. Material for sequencing was PBMCs. The receptors come from a man younger than 30 in good health and CMV-seropositive. CDR3s include the opening cysteine and the closing phenylalanine or tryptophan. A D gene is named only where the DNA matches it firmly. A clone size is listed for some rows: how often the clone was seen (once, few, many), or a class if it is expanded.

j_gene	abundance	v_gene	d_gene	CDR3aa	CDR3nt
TRBJ2-1	.	TRBV18	TRBD2	CASSPPRTSGRISYNEQFF	TGTGCCAGCTCACCACCAAGGACTAGCGGGAGAATTTCCTACAATGAGCAGTTCTTC
TRBJ2-3	medium-sized	TRBV6-5	.	CASSSPTESTDTQYF	TGTGCCAGCAGTTCCCCGACAGAGAGCACAGATACGCAGTATTTT
TRBJ1-4	.	TRBV27	TRBD1	CASSLSTGQSEKLFF	TGTGCCAGCAGTTTATCGACGGGACAGAGTGAAAAACTGTTTTTT
TRBJ2-7	.	TRBV7-9	.	CASSPWTNSYEQYF	TGTGCCAGCAGCCCCTGGACTAACTCCTACGAGCAGTACTTC
TRBJ2-6	.	TRBV18	.	CASSPGQGTGANVLTF	TGTGCCAGCTCACCAGGACAAGGGACTGGGGCCAACGTCCTGACTTTC
TRBJ2-7	.	TRBV9	.	CASSVNLASPYEQYF	TGTGCCAGCAGCGTGAATCTAGCTTCACCCTACGAGCAGTACTTC
TRBJ2-3	.	TRBV5-4	TRBD2	CASSLKTSPRRDTQYF	TGTGCCAGCAGCTTGAAGACTAGCCCAAGGAGAGATACGCAGTATTTT
TRBJ1-4	once	TRBV28	.	CASSSTPLDEKLFF	TGTGCCAGCAGTTCAACGCCCCTAGATGAAAAACTGTTTTTT
TRBJ1-2	.	TRBV7-2	.	CASSLAAGGANYGYTF	TGTGCCAGCAGCTTAGCGGCAGGAGGTGCTAACTATGGCTACACCTTC
TRBJ2-1	.	TRBV19	TRBD2	CASSMLAGGSDEQFF	TGTGCCAGTAGTATGCTAGCGGGGGGCTCGGATGAGCAGTTCTTC
TRBJ1-4	.	TRBV2	TRBD1	CASRGTGPYNEKLFF	TGTGCCAGCAGGGGGACAGGGCCCTATAATGAAAAACTGTTTTTT
TRBJ2-1	.	TRBV18	TRBD1	CASSLQGQEQFF	TGTGCCAGCTCACTACAGGGGCAGGAGCAGTTCTTC
TRBJ2-5	.	TRBV28	TRBD2	CASTTRTSGRETQYF	TGTGCCAGCACGACCCGGACTAGCGGGAGAGAGACCCAGTACTTC
TRBJ2-2	once	TRBV11-3	.	CASSGGYGNTGELFF	TGTGCCAGCAGCGGCGGTTATGGGAACACCGGGGAGCTGTTTTTT
TRBJ1-3	.	TRBV7-9	.	CASSLVGGPLSGNTIYF	TGTGCCAGCAGCTTAGTGGGGGGACCTCTCTCTGGAAACACCATATATTTT
TRBJ1-1	.	TRBV27	TRBD1	CASTPQGRGMNTEAFF	TGTGCCAGCACTCCACAGGGGAGAGGGATGAACACTGAAGCTTTCTTT
TRBJ2-1	.	TRBV4-2	TRBD2	CASSQDRGLAGNEQFF	TGTGCCAGCAGCCAAGATAGAGGGCTAGCGGGAAATGAGCAGTTCTTC
TRBJ2-1	.	TRBV14	.	CASSLLAPLLGNEQFF	TGTGCCAGCAGCCTACTAGCTCCTCTCCTCGGGAATGAGCAGTTCTTC
TRBJ1-1	.	TRBV5-4	.	CASSSGTITEAFF	TGTGCCAGCAGCTCCGGGACAATCACTGAAGCTTTCTTT
TRBJ2-7	.	TRBV5-1	TRBD2	CASSLAEPYEQYF	TGCGCCAGCAGCCTAGCGGAACCCTACGAGCAGTACTTC
TRBJ1-1	.	TRBV21-1	.	CASSSPDRNTEAFF	TGTGCCAGCAGCTCTCCCGACAGGAACACTGAAGCTTTCTTT
TRBJ1-5	.	TRBV19	.	CASSIATGYNQPQHF	TGTGCCAGTAGTATAGCCACAGGGTACAATCAGCCCCAGCATTTT
TRBJ2-7	.	TRBV7-9	TRBD2	CASSPPGLAGDEQYF	TGTGCCAGCAGCCCACCGGGACTAGCGGGAGACGAGCAGTACTTC
TRBJ2-7	.	TRBV19	TRBD1	CASSLWTGSLNEQYF	TGTGCCAGTAGTCTTTGGACAGGGTCCCTCAACGAGCAGTACTTC
TRBJ2-7	.	TRBV29-1	.	CSVALGTYEQYF	TGCAGCGTGGCTCTAGGTACCTACGAGCAGTACTTC
TRBJ2-5	.	TRBV6-1	.	CASRGGLQETQYF	TGTGCCAGCAGGGGTGGACTCCAAGAGACCCAGTACTTC
TRBJ1-1	.	TRBV6-1	TRBD1	CASSEAGQENTEAFF	TGTGCCAGCAGTGAAGCCGGACAGGAGAACACTGAAGCTTTCTTT
TRBJ2-3	.	TRBV25-1	TRBD1	CASSAGQGAADTQYF	TGTGCCAGCAGTGCCGGACAGGGGGCGGCAGATACGCAGTATTTT
TRBJ1-1	.	TRBV27	.	CASSRNGGNTEAFF	TGTGCCAGCAGTCGTAACGGGGGTAACACTGAAGCTTTCTTT
TRBJ2-1	.	TRBV6-4	TRBD2	CASSDSTSGSNEQFF	TGTGCCAGCAGTGACTCGACTAGCGGGAGCAATGAGCAGTTCTTC
TRBJ1-2	few	TRBV30	.	CAWREGFYGYTF	TGTGCCTGGAGGGAGGGGTTCTATGGCTACACCTTC
TRBJ2-7	.	TRBV5-6	TRBD1	CASSLEQGSSYEQYF	TGTGCCAGCAGCTTGGAACAGGGGAGTTCCTACGAGCAGTACTTC
TRBJ2-1	.	TRBV7-6	TRBD2	CASSLSGGSSYNEQFF	TGTGCCAGCAGCTTAAGCGGGGGTAGCTCCTACAATGAGCAGTTCTTC
TRBJ2-7	.	TRBV12-2	.	CASRHGPPSALTGEQYF	TGTGCAAGTCGCCACGGCCCCCCTAGCGCCCTAACTGGGGAGCAGTACTTC
TRBJ2-3	.	TRBV18	.	CASSPVARSSTDTQYF	TGTGCCAGCTCACCCGTCGCGAGGTCATCCACAGATACGCAGTATTTT
TRBJ2-3	.	TRBV19	.	CASSTGVTDTQYF	TGTGCCAGTAGTACGGGGGTCACAGATACGCAGTATTTT
TRBJ2-7	once	TRBV19	TRBD2	CASSSMTSGRAPQNF	TGTGCCAGTAGTAGTATGACTAGCGGGAGGGCCCCTCAGAACTTC